This T cell receptor (beta chain) was documented in a study of blood T cell repertoires in COVID-19. For the study at large: Whether acute or convalescent, the COVID-19 samples came from the United States, Italy and Spain. Nucleic acid was either cDNA or gDNA, and it came from T cells, B-cell-depleted T cells, or PBMCs.

The CDR3 loop spans 14 amino acids. The ends were cut back, 2 bases at V and 7 bases at J, with 14 bases in the middle. Germline-derived CDR1 and CDR2 are LGHDT and YNNKEL (reference sequence). The authors' processing: Reference gene primer amplification gave nucleated cell count estimates. Here immunoSEQ multiplex PCR was the method, and the copy in TCRdb shows in-frame clones only, minus some. D and trimming come from the DNA, and the V and J calls and clone size come from that table. The profile shows under 150,000 clones, 65% to 85% of them singletons. This TCR derives from a man aged 45 to 65 with acute or convalescent COVID-19. The chain employs TRBV3-1 (or the pseudogene TRBV3-2) and TRBJ1-2, with D hard to call. The source material was peripheral blood. The CDR3 protein is CASSQKREARGYTF. The CDR3, as DNA: TGTGCCAGCAGCCAAAAGAGGGAGGCGCGTGGCTACACCTTC.